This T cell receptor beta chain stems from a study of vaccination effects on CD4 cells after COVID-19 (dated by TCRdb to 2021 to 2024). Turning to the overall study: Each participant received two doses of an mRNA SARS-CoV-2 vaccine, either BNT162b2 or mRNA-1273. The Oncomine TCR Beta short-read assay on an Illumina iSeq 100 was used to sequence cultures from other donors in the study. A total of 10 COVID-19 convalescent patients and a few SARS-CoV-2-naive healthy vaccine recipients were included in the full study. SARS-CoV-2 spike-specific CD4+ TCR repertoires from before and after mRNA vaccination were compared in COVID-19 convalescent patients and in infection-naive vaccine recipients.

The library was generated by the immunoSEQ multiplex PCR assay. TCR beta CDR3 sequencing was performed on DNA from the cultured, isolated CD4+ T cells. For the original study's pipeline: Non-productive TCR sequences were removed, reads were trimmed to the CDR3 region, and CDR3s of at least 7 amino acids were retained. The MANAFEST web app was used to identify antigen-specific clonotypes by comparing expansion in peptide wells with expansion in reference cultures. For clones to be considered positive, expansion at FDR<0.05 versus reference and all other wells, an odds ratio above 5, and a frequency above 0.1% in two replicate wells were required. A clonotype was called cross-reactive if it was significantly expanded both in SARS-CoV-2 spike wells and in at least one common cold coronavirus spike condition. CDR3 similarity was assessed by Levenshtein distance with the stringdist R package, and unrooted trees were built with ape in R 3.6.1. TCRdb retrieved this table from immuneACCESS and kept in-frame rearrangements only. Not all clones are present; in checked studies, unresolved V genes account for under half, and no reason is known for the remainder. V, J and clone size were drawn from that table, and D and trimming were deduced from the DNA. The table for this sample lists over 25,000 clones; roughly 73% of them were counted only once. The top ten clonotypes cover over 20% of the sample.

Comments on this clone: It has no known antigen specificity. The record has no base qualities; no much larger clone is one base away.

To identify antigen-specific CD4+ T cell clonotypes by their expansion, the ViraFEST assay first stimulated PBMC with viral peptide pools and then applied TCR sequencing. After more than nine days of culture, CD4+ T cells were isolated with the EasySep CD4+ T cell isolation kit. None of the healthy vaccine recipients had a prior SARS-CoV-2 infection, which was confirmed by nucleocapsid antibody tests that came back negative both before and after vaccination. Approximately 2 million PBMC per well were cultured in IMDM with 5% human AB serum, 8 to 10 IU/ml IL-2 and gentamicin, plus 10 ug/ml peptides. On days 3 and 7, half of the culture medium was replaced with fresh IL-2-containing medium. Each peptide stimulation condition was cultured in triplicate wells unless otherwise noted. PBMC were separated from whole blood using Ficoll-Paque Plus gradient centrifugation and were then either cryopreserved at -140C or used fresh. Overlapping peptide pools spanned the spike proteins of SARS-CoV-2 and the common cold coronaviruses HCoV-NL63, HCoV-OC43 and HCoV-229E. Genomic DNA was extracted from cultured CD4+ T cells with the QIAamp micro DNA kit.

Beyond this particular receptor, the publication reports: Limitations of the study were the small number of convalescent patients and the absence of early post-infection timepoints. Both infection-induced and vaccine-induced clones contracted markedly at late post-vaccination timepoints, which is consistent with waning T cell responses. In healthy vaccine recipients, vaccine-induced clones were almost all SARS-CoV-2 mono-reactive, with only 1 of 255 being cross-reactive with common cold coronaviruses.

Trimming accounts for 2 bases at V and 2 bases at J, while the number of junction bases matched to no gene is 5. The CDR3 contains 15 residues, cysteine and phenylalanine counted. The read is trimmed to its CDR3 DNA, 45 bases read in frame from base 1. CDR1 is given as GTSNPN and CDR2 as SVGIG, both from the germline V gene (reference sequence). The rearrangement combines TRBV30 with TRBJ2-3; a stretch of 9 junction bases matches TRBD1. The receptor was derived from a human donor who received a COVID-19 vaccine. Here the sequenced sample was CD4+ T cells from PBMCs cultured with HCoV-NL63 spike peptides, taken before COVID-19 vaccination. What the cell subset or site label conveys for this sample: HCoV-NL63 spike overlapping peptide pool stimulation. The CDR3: CAWSTGTGPTDTQYF. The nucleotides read TGTGCCTGGAGTACCGGGACAGGGCCCACAGATACGCAGTATTTT.